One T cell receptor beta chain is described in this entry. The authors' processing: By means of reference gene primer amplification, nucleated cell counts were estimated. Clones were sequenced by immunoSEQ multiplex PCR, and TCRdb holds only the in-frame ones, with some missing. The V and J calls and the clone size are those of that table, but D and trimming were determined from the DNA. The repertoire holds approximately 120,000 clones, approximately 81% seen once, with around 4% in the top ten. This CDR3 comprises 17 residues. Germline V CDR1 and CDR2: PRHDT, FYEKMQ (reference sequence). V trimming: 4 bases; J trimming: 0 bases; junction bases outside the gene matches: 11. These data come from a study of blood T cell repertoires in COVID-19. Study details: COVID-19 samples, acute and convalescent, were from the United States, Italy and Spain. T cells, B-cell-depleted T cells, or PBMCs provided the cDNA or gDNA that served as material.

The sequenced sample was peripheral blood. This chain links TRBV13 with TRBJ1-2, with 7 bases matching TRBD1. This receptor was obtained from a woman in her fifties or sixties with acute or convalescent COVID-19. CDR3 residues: CASSSLRQGLANYGYTF. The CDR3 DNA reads TGTGCCAGCAGCTCACTTCGACAGGGCTTAGCTAACTATGGCTACACCTTC. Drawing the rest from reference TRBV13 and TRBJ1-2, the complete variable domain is AAGVIQSPRHLIKEKRETATLKCYPIPRHDTVYWYQQGPGQDPQFLISFYEKMQSDKGSIPDRFSAQQFSDYHSELNMSSLELGDSALYFCASSSLRQGLANYGYTFGSGTRLTVV.